These 18 T cell receptor beta chains were all obtained from the same sample, sequenced in a study of T cells in Graves' hyperthyroidism and ophthalmopathy. Amplified regions were TCR beta CDR3 sequences from RNA transcripts. When the TCR CDR3 underwent first-round RT-PCR, the HTBI primer set was used. A single record per CDR3 protein comes from TCRdb applying MiXCR to the multiplex PCR reads. The data show approximately 360,000 distinct CDR3 sequences, less than 20% seen once. The sequencing input was blood. The origin of the receptors is a woman younger than 35 with Graves' hyperthyroidism that later progressed to Graves' ophthalmopathy.

There are a few counts of this clonotype. V gene TRBV9 combines with J gene TRBJ2-3; TRBD2 agrees at 8 bases. With 0 bases clipped from V and 7 bases from J, the junction kept 10 bases outside the gene matches. Germline CDR1 SGDLS, CDR2 YYNGEE. This CDR3 spans 16 amino acids. The CDR3 loop reads CASSVGHDSGKYTQYF. The CDR3 DNA reads as TGTGCCAGCAGCGTAGGACACGATAGCGGGAAGTATACGCAGTATTTT.

Details on this clonotype: In this CDR3 the conserved last residue, phenylalanine or tryptophan, is missing, so a read error is likely. The limits of the CDR3 on the DNA are not certain, so only TCRdb's listed CDR3 is given. The chain uses TRBV27 and TRBJ1-1; no check of the table's D call, TRBD1, against the DNA was made. The CDR3 comprises 13 residues, both ends counted. The germline CDR1 and CDR2 sequences are MNHEY and SMNVEV (reference sequence). CDR3 protein: CASSYGGNTEALL.

The chain is built from TRBV29-1 and TRBJ2-3; D not certain. CDR3 length: 13 amino acids. V was trimmed by 4 bases and J by 0 bases, leaving 8 bases between them. From germline, CDR1 is SQVTM and CDR2 ANQGSEA. CDR3 nucleotide sequence: TGCAGCGTTGTAGTGGGGAGCACAGATACGCAGTATTTT. It encodes CSVVVGSTDTQYF.

This clonotype has only one observation. The chain couples TRBV5-1 to TRBJ2-1; D tentatively reads TRBD1 or TRBD2 (6 bases each). Germline values: CDR1 SGHRS, CDR2 YFSETQ. The CDR3 is 19 amino acids. The V end lost 0 bases, the J end lost 4 bases, and 23 bases lay between the germline ends. The CDR3 nucleotides read TGCGCCAGCAGCTTGGATCCGTTGTGGGGGGCAAAGGCTTACAATGAGCAGTTCTTC. The encoded protein is CASSLDPLWGAKAYNEQFF.

This clonotype was found many times. The chain recombines TRBV2 with TRBJ1-2; 9 bases align to TRBD1. Trimming took 6 bases from V and 4 from J; bases not matched to a gene: 6. There are 14 residues in the CDR3. Germline lookup yields CDR1 SNHLY and CDR2 FYNNEI. The CDR3 loop reads CASRADRGPYGYTF. CDR3 DNA: TGTGCCAGCAGGGCGGACAGGGGACCCTATGGCTACACCTTC.

Many counts were recorded for this clonotype. The V gene is TRBV5-1, the J gene TRBJ1-1; no clear D gene. The CDR3 is 14 residues long. Trimming left V 3 bases short and J 1 base short, with 10 bases between. From germline, CDR1 is SGHRS and CDR2 YFSETQ. CDR3: CASSSTTRNTEAFF. CDR3 nucleotides: TGCGCCAGCAGCTCTACCACACGGAACACTGAAGCTTTCTTT.

The chain joins TRBV6-6 to TRBJ2-1; D not certain. The CDR3 is 12 residues long. Germline V gene sequence: CDR1 MNHNY, CDR2 SVGAGI (reference sequence). Trimming removed 0 bases from V and 8 bases from J, with 5 bases in between. CDR3 sequence: CASSYSGYEQFF. CDR3 DNA: TGTGCCAGCAGTTACTCCGGCTATGAGCAGTTCTTC.

In its sample, this clonotype was seen many times. The rearrangement uses TRBV6-1 and TRBJ1-1, with D possibly being TRBD1 (6 bases). The CDR3 consists of 12 residues. The V end was cut by 6 bases, the J end by 4 bases, with 9 bases between. Germline CDR1 reads MNHNS; CDR2 reads SASEGT. DNA of the CDR3: TGTGCCAGCAGCTACAGGGTCACTGAAGCTTTCTTT. It specifies CASSYRVTEAFF.

This clonotype showed up just a few times. V is TRBV15 and J is TRBJ1-5, with D uncertain. CDR3 size: 13 residues. The V gene lost 0 bases and the J gene lost 4 bases, with 4 bases spanning the gap. Germline V CDR1 and CDR2: LNHNV, YYDKDF (reference sequence). The CDR3 nucleotides are TGTGCCACCAGCAGAGACTTGAATCAGCCCCAGCATTTT. Protein: CATSRDLNQPQHF.

This clonotype was detected many times. The chain carries TRBV11-1 and TRBJ2-1; 9 bases are shared with TRBD1. Germline V gene data show CDR1 as SGHAT and CDR2 as FQDESV (reference sequence). The J segment lost 7 bases and the V segment lost 2 bases, leaving 9 bases of the junction unmatched. The length of the CDR3 is 16 residues. CDR3 coding DNA: TGTGCCAGCAGCTTAAGGGACAGGGTAGAGTGGAATGAGCAGTTCTTC. Translated: CASSLRDRVEWNEQFF.

This clonotype is categorized as large. The rearrangement links TRBV11-2 to TRBJ2-1, with 10 bases lining up with TRBD1. V shed 5 bases, J shed 6 bases, and the junction held 10 bases outside the gene matches. The CDR3 totals 16 residues. CDR1 is SGHAT and CDR2 is FQNNGV in the germline V gene. The CDR3 is CASSISTGGTANEQFF. The CDR3 bases are TGTGCCAGCAGCATATCGACAGGGGGCACGGCCAATGAGCAGTTCTTC.

At least ten counts were recorded for this clonotype. The chain employs TRBV6-1 and TRBJ1-1; tentative D call: TRBD1 (6 bases). Trimming shortened V by 5 bases and J by 0 bases, and 13 bases separated the two germline ends. CDR1 and CDR2 (germline): MNHNS, SASEGT. CDR3 length equals 15 residues. The CDR3 loop reads CASSPRQELNTEAFF. The CDR3 DNA follows: TGTGCCAGCAGTCCCCGACAGGAGCTGAACACTGAAGCTTTCTTT.

This clonotype showed up many times. The chain recombines TRBV7-8 with TRBJ1-2, with 7 bases identical to TRBD1. The length of the CDR3 is 17 residues. V shed 5 bases and J 5 bases; nucleotides not matched to a gene: 17. Germline values: CDR1 SGHVS, CDR2 FQNEAQ. The CDR3 region has the DNA TGTGCCAGCAGCCCCCCTTTCTGGGAGGGGGCGCGGTATGGCTACACCTTC. Translation gives CASSPPFWEGARYGYTF.

At least ten counts were recorded for this clonotype. The chain employs TRBV11-2 and TRBJ2-5; 7 bases fit TRBD1. From germline, CDR1 is SGHAT and CDR2 FQNNGV. With 5 bases clipped from V and 5 bases from J, the junction kept 14 bases outside the gene matches. The CDR3 runs to 16 residues. CDR3 amino acids: CASSRRQGRDRETQYF. The CDR3 DNA sequence: TGTGCCAGCAGCCGACGACAGGGCCGGGATCGGGAGACCCAGTACTTC.

The rearrangement uses TRBV5-8 and TRBJ2-3; TRBD1 matches at 9 bases. The CDR3 loop spans 16 amino acids. Germline CDR1 SGHTS, CDR2 YDEGEE. V shed 3 bases, J shed 4 bases, and the junction held 9 bases outside the gene matches. CDR3 sequence: CASSSWTGAVPDTQYF. The CDR3 coding sequence is TGTGCCAGCAGCTCGTGGACAGGGGCGGTACCAGATACGCAGTATTTT.

This clonotype was found a few times. The gene calls are TRBV7-2 and TRBJ2-5, with TRBD2 identical over 7 bases. Germline V gives CDR1 SGHTA, CDR2 FQGNSA. The CDR3 covers 15 residues. J was trimmed by 2 bases and V by 5 bases; bases with no gene match: 8. The CDR3 region is CASSTQAGIQETQYF. As DNA, the CDR3 is TGTGCCAGCAGCACCCAAGCGGGAATACAAGAGACCCAGTACTTC.

This clonotype was picked up many times. The chain couples TRBV5-1 to TRBJ2-1; D is ambiguous. The V gene lost 4 bases and the J gene lost 5 bases, with 16 bases spanning the gap. The germline CDR1 and CDR2 sequences are SGHRS and YFSETQ. This CDR3 comprises 15 residues. The CDR3, as DNA: TGCGCCAGCAGCCGAGGTCCCCGTAGGGACAATGAGCAGTTCTTC. Translating it yields CASSRGPRRDNEQFF.

In this sample, this clonotype turned up many times. V and J are TRBV5-1 and TRBJ2-3; 8 bases are a match to TRBD2. Germline CDR1 is SGHRS and CDR2 is YFSETQ. CDR3 length equals 14 residues. The V segment lost 2 bases and the J segment 6 bases; nucleotides outside the gene matches: 5. In nucleotides, the CDR3 is TGCGCCAGCAGCTTCGGGACTAGAATGGATACGCAGTATTTT. Its translation is CASSFGTRMDTQYF. The whole variable domain, filled in from reference TRBV5-1 and TRBJ2-3, reads KAGVTQTPRYLIKTRGQQVTLSCSPISGHRSVSWYQQTPGQGLQFLFEYFSETQRNKGNFPGRFSGRQFSNSRSEMNVSTLELGDSALYLCASSFGTRMDTQYFGPGTRLTVL.